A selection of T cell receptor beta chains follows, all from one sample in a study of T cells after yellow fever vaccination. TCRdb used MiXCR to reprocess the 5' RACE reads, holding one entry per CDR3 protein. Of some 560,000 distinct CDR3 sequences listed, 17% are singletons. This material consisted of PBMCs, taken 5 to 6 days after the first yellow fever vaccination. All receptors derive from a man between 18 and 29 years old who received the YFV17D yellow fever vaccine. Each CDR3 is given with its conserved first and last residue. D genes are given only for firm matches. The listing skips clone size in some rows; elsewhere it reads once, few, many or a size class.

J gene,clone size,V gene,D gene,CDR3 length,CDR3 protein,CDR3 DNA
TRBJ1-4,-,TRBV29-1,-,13,CSVQEQLNEKLFF,TGCAGCGTCCAAGAACAGCTTAATGAAAAACTGTTTTTT
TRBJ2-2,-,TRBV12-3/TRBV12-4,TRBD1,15,CASSFGDRSAGELFF,TGTGCCAGCAGTTTCGGGGACAGGTCGGCCGGGGAGCTGTTTTTT
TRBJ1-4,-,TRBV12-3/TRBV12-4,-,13,CASSLAADEKLFF,TGTGCCAGCAGTTTGGCGGCAGATGAAAAACTGTTTTTT
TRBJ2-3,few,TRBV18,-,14,CASSLTESTDTQYF,TGTGCCAGCTCACTGACTGAGAGCACAGATACGCAGTATTTT
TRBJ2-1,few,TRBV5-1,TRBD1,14,CASSFMTGESEQFF,TGCGCCAGCAGCTTTATGACAGGGGAGAGTGAGCAGTTCTTC
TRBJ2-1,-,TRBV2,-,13,CASSRDEYNEQFF,TGTGCCAGCTCCCGGGACGAATACAATGAGCAGTTCTTC
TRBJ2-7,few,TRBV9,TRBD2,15,CASSLERGATYEQYF,TGTGCCAGCAGCTTAGAGCGGGGAGCCACCTACGAGCAGTACTTC
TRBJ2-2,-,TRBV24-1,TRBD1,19,CATSDLEHTGTGNTGELFF,TGTGCCACCAGTGACTTAGAGCACACCGGGACAGGGAACACCGGGGAGCTGTTTTTT
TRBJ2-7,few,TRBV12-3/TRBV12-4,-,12,CASNVGGYEQYF,TGTGCCAGCAATGTGGGAGGCTACGAGCAGTACTTC
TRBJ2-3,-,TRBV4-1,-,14,CASSQEARGDTQYF,TGCGCCAGCAGCCAAGAAGCCAGGGGTGATACGCAGTATTTT
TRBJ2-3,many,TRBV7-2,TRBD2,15,CASSFGGGASDTQYF,TGTGCCAGCAGCTTTGGCGGGGGGGCATCAGATACGCAGTATTTT
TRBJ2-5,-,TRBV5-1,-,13,CASTLQGAETQYF,TGCGCCAGCACACTACAGGGTGCGGAGACCCAGTACTTC
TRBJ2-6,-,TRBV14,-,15,CACSPRLSGANVLTF,TGTGCCTGCAGCCCGCGACTCTCTGGGGCCAACGTCCTGACTTTC
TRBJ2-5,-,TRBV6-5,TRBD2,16,CASSYGTSGAQGTQYF,TGTGCCAGCAGTTACGGGACTAGCGGGGCCCAGGGGACCCAGTACTTC
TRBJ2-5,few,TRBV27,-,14,CASSQGGFIGTQYF,TGTGCCAGCAGCCAAGGGGGGTTTATCGGGACCCAGTACTTC
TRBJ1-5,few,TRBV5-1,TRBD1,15,CASSLAGQARQPQHF,TGCGCCAGCAGCTTGGCGGGACAGGCTCGGCAGCCCCAGCATTTT
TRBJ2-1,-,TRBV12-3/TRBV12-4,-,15,CASSPGPKPGNEQFF,TGTGCCAGCAGTCCAGGGCCGAAACCTGGCAATGAGCAGTTCTTC
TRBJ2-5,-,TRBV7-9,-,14,CASSSTGGKETQYF,TGTGCCAGCAGCTCAACTGGGGGCAAAGAGACCCAGTACTTC
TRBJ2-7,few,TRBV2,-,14,CASRRIDRSYEQYF,TGTGCCAGCAGAAGAATTGACAGGTCCTACGAGCAGTACTTC
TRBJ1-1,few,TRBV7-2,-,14,CASRPTGHYTEAFF,TGTGCCAGCAGACCAACGGGACACTACACTGAAGCTTTCTTT
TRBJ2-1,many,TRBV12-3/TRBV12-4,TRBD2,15,CASSPGRGGHNEQFF,TGTGCCAGCAGCCCCGGTCGCGGGGGGCACAATGAGCAGTTCTTC